This TCR beta chain derives from a study of blood T cells in healthy people across ages. The use of a sample-barcoded 5' primer and a J-beta primer mix characterized a second PCR of about 6 to 12 cycles. One entry per CDR3 protein, called by TCRdb with MiXCR from the 5' RACE reads. The repertoire holds roughly 570,000 distinct CDR3 sequences, with roughly a quarter as singletons. On this clonotype itself: Relative to the germline gene, one junction end is altered; a read error may explain this.

This CDR3 is 14 amino acids long. Germline V CDR1 and CDR2: LGHNA, YSLEER. The source of this sequence is a woman between 70 and 85 years old in good health. This sequence joins TRBV4-3 and TRBJ2-6; D not resolved. Input material: blood. The CDR3: CASSQAGGANVLTF. CDR3 sequence (DNA): TGCGCCAGCAGTCAAGCTGGGGGGGCCAACGTCCTGACTTTC.